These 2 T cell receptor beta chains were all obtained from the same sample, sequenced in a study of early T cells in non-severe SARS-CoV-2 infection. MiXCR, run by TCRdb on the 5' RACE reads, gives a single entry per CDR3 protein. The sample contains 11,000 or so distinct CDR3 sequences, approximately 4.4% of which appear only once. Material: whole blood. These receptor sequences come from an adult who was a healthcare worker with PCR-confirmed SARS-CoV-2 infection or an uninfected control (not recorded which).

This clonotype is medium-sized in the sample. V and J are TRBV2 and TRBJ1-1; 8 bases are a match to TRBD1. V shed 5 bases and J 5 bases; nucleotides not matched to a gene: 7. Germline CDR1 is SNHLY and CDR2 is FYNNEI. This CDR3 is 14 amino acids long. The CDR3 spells CASSYTGGRTEAFF. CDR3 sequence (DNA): TGTGCCAGCAGTTATACAGGGGGTCGAACTGAAGCTTTCTTT.

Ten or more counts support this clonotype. The CDR3 bases are TGTGCCAGCAGCCGGGACAGACTCCAAGAGACCCAGTACTTC. Amino acid sequence: CASSRDRLQETQYF. This sequence joins TRBV7-2 and TRBJ2-5, with TRBD1 matching over 7 bases. The CDR3 runs to 14 residues. Trimming cost V 5 bases and J 1 base; bases outside gene matches: 4. The germline V gene encodes CDR1 SGHTA and CDR2 FQGNSA.